This entry lists 21 T cell receptor beta chains sequenced from one sample in a study of a mutant IDH1 vaccine in newly diagnosed glioma. These receptors' targets are unknown. Time point: week 47, end of study. All doses held 300 ug of mutant IDH1 20-mer peptide, with topical imiquimod. Produced via immunoSEQ multiplex PCR; TCRdb's table is partial and in-frame only. Of around 50,000 clones in the sample, around 85% were seen once. The sequences come from PBMCs, collected from a glioma patient whose treatment included an IDH1 peptide vaccine. The receptors come from a woman in her thirties with glioma. Some clones in this sample may be carry-over from other donors' samples.

This sequence joins TRBV7-6 and TRBJ1-1; 8 bases are a match to TRBD1. The CDR3 covers 14 residues. From germline, CDR1 is SGHVS and CDR2 FNYEAQ. V was pared by 1 base and J by 8 bases, with 6 bases of the junction left unmatched. CDR3 residues: CASSLVPDRAEAFF. The CDR3 coding sequence is TGTGCCAGCAGCTTAGTTCCGGACAGGGCAGAAGCTTTCTTT.

The V gene is TRBV9, the J gene TRBJ2-5; 7 bases are shared with TRBD2. The CDR3 spans 15 residues. Trimming cost V 0 bases and J 5 bases; bases outside gene matches: 7. Germline CDR1 SGDLS, CDR2 YYNGEE. The CDR3 sequence: CASSVGAGDRETQYF. CDR3 sequence (DNA): TGTGCCAGCAGCGTAGGGGCGGGAGATCGGGAGACCCAGTACTTC.

This clone showed up just once. The genes are TRBV6-5 and TRBJ1-5, with D hard to call. V was trimmed by 4 bases and J by 0 bases, leaving 13 bases between them. The length of the CDR3 is 16 residues. The germline V gene encodes CDR1 MNHEY and CDR2 SVGAGI. Here the CDR3 DNA reads TGTGCCAGCAGTTGGCAGTTAATTATTAGCAATCAGCCCCAGCATTTT. This sequence encodes CASSWQLIISNQPQHF.

The V call is TRBV2, the J call TRBJ1-5, with a weak D call TRBD1 (5 bases). Germline V lookup: CDR1 SNHLY, CDR2 FYNNEI. The CDR3 totals 14 residues. Trimming cost V 7 bases and J 7 bases, with 17 bases left between them. The CDR3 sequence: CASTTDSWGQPQHF. The CDR3 DNA sequence: TGTGCCAGCACCACCGACAGTTGGGGCCAGCCCCAGCATTTT.

This clone was found once. The V call is TRBV6-6, the J call TRBJ2-5; perhaps TRBD2 as D (6 bases). This CDR3 contains 13 residues. Trimming cost V 2 bases and J 4 bases, with 8 bases left between them. Germline CDR1 is MNHNY and CDR2 is SVGAGI (reference sequence). The CDR3, as DNA: TGTGCCAGCAGTTACGGGGGGACAGAGACCCAGTACTTC. It translates to CASSYGGTETQYF.

The V call is TRBV7-8, the J call TRBJ2-5, with TRBD2 matching over 12 bases. CDR1 and CDR2 from the germline V gene are SGHVS and FQNEAQ. The CDR3 has 20 residues. Trimming at V came to 2 bases and at J to 2 bases, leaving 15 bases not matched to a gene. CDR3 in DNA: TGTGCCAGCAGCTTACCGGCAGGGACTAGCGGGCCAAGGTTACAAGAGACCCAGTACTTC. Its translation: CASSLPAGTSGPRLQETQYF.

The chain recombines TRBV5-1 with TRBJ2-5; 10 positions match TRBD1. The CDR3 has 15 residues. Per germline, CDR1 SGHRS and CDR2 YFSETQ. Trimming cost V 5 bases and J 5 bases; bases outside gene matches: 9. The CDR3: CASRVDRGLGETQYF. The CDR3 bases are TGCGCCAGCAGAGTAGACAGGGGGCTGGGGGAGACCCAGTACTTC. The variable domain in full, completed from reference TRBV5-1 and TRBJ2-5, reads KAGVTQTPRYLIKTRGQQVTLSCSPISGHRSVSWYQQTPGQGLQFLFEYFSETQRNKGNFPGRFSGRQFSNSRSEMNVSTLELGDSALYLCASRVDRGLGETQYFGPGTRLLVL.

The chain employs TRBV5-4 and TRBJ2-5; D ambiguous. The germline CDR1 and CDR2 sequences are SGHNT and YYREEE (reference sequence). This CDR3 is 13 amino acids long. V lost 1 base and J lost 3, with 7 bases in between. The CDR3 sequence is CASSLWEKETQYF. The CDR3 region has the DNA TGTGCCAGCAGCTTGTGGGAAAAAGAGACCCAGTACTTC. Complete variable domain (other parts from reference TRBV5-4 and TRBJ2-5): ETGVTQSPTHLIKTRGQQVTLRCSSQSGHNTVSWYQQALGQGPQFIFQYYREEENGRGNFPPRFSGLQFPNYSSELNVNALELDDSALYLCASSLWEKETQYFGPGTRLLVL.

The chain recombines TRBV30 with TRBJ2-5; weak D call: TRBD1 (6 bases). This CDR3 has 12 residues. Germline V gives CDR1 GTSNPN, CDR2 SVGIG (reference sequence). V was shortened by 4 bases and J by 2 bases, with 8 bases between the two germline ends. The chain's CDR3 is CAWTTGQETQYF. Here the CDR3 DNA reads TGTGCCTGGACGACAGGACAAGAGACCCAGTACTTC.

This clone was seen a single time. The CDR3 loop is CASNSRTSGNTIYF. The CDR3 bases are TGTGCCAGCAATTCGCGAACCTCTGGAAACACCATATATTTT. The chain couples TRBV9 to TRBJ1-3; D call uncertain. V was clipped by 6 bases and J by 0 bases, with 10 bases between them. The CDR3 length is 14 residues. Germline CDR1 is SGDLS and CDR2 is YYNGEE.

V usage is TRBV19 and J usage is TRBJ2-7; 9 nucleotides match TRBD2. The trim removed 3 bases at V and 2 bases at J, leaving 2 bases unmatched. CDR3 size: 14 residues. Germline-derived CDR1 and CDR2 are LNHDA and SQIVND (reference sequence). The CDR3, as DNA: TGTGCCAGTAGTATGGCGGGAGGGCCCTACGAGCAGTACTTC. Residues: CASSMAGGPYEQYF.

The chain combines TRBV25-1 with TRBJ1-1, with 7 positions matching TRBD1. The ends lost 4 bases at V and 7 bases at J; junction bases unmatched: 6. The CDR3 contains 13 residues. In germline, CDR1 is MGHDK, CDR2 SYGVNS. The CDR3 DNA follows: TGTGCCAGCAGTGGACAGGGCAAGGGTGAAGCTTTCTTT. The encoded protein is CASSGQGKGEAFF.

The chain uses TRBV7-6 and TRBJ1-2, with D tentatively TRBD1 (6 bases). CDR3 length equals 15 residues. Looked up from germline, CDR1 is SGHVS and CDR2 is FNYEAQ. The germline V and J ends were trimmed by 5 bases and 5 bases, with 18 bases remaining between them. The chain's CDR3 is CASSPRGGVAYGYTF. CDR3 in DNA: TGTGCCAGCAGCCCCAGAGGGGGGGTAGCATATGGCTACACCTTC. The full variable domain, its missing parts supplied by reference TRBV7-6 and TRBJ1-2, is GAGVSQSPRYKVTKRGQDVALRCDPISGHVSLYWYRQALGQGPEFLTYFNYEAQQDKSGLPNDRFSAERPEGSISTLTIQRTEQRDSAMYRCASSPRGGVAYGYTFGSGTRLTVV.

The V gene is TRBV29-1, the J gene TRBJ2-7; D is ambiguous. The V end lost 7 bases, the J end lost 3 bases, and 10 bases lay between the germline ends. The CDR3 loop spans 11 amino acids. CDR1 SQVTM and CDR2 ANQGSEA come from the germline V gene. CDR3 in DNA: TGCAGCGCCCTACACGACTACGAGCAGTACTTC. It translates to CSALHDYEQYF.

This clone was counted a few times. This chain connects TRBV7-3 to TRBJ1-1, with D unclear. V was shortened by 0 bases and J by 7 bases, with 9 bases between the two germline ends. This CDR3 is 13 amino acids long. Germline CDR1 SGHTA, CDR2 FQGTGA. CDR3 in DNA: TGTGCCAGCAGCTTAACTCCGCGGAGTGAAGCTTTCTTT. As protein: CASSLTPRSEAFF.

This chain uses TRBV2 with TRBJ1-5; tentatively, D is TRBD1 (6 bases). Trimming took off 6 bases at V and 2 bases at J, with 8 bases between the two ends. Germline-derived CDR1 and CDR2 are SNHLY and FYNNEI. The CDR3 is 13 amino acids. DNA for the CDR3: TGTGCCAGCAGGGCAGGGGGCAATCAGCCCCAGCATTTT. It yields the protein CASRAGGNQPQHF.

The chain couples TRBV6-5 to TRBJ1-1, with 10 positions matching TRBD1. The CDR3 spans 15 residues. Germline assignment: CDR1 MNHEY and CDR2 SVGAGI. Trimming removed 5 bases from V and 4 bases from J; junction bases left unmatched: 7. CDR3 amino acids: CASSKMTGGTTEAFF. CDR3 nucleotides: TGTGCCAGCAGTAAGATGACAGGGGGCACCACTGAAGCTTTCTTT.

This rearrangement joins TRBV7-6 to TRBJ2-3; D not certain. Germline V gene lookup returns CDR1 SGHVS and CDR2 FNYEAQ. V dropped 6 bases and J dropped 6 bases, with 13 bases sitting between them. The CDR3 runs 13 residues. The CDR3 sequence is CASRSTKSDTQYF. The CDR3 DNA reads TGTGCCAGCAGATCGACCAAGAGCGATACGCAGTATTTT.

The chain joins TRBV7-6 to TRBJ2-3; TRBD2 aligns across 10 bases. V dropped 3 bases and J dropped 2; count of bases not matched to a gene: 5. The length of the CDR3 is 16 residues. Germline V CDR1 and CDR2: SGHVS, FNYEAQ. CDR3 sequence: CASSFSAGGITDTQYF. The CDR3 DNA is TGTGCCAGCAGCTTCTCAGCGGGAGGGATCACAGATACGCAGTATTTT. The full variable domain, completed using reference TRBV7-6 and TRBJ2-3, is GAGVSQSPRYKVTKRGQDVALRCDPISGHVSLYWYRQALGQGPEFLTYFNYEAQQDKSGLPNDRFSAERPEGSISTLTIQRTEQRDSAMYRCASSFSAGGITDTQYFGPGTRLTVL.

This chain uses TRBV4-1 with TRBJ2-7; 10 bases line up with TRBD1. The CDR3 is made up of 14 amino acids. Germline values: CDR1 MGHRA, CDR2 YSYEKL. V dropped 3 bases and J dropped 6; count of bases not matched to a gene: 5. The CDR3 coding sequence is TGCGCCAGCAGCCACATCGGACAGGGGGTCGAGCAGTACTTC. Translation: CASSHIGQGVEQYF.

The rearrangement links TRBV6-6 to TRBJ2-1, with D possibly TRBD2 on 5 matching bases. Germline V lookup: CDR1 MNHNY, CDR2 SVGAGI (reference sequence). The germline V and J ends were trimmed by 2 bases and 8 bases, with 19 bases remaining between them. This CDR3 region has 16 residues. The CDR3 spells CASSYGVEREWDEQFF. The CDR3 nucleotides are TGTGCCAGCAGTTACGGAGTAGAGAGGGAATGGGATGAGCAGTTCTTC.